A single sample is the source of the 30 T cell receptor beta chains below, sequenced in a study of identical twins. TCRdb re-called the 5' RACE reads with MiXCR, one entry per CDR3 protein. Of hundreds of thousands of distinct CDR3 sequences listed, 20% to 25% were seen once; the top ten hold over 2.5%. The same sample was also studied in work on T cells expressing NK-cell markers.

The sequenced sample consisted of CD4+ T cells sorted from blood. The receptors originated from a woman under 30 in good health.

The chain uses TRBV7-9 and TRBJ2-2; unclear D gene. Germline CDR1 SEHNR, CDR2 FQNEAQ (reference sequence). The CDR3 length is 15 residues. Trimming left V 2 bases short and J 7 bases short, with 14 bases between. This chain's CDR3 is CASSLLSVGDGELFF. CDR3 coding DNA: TGTGCCAGCAGCTTATTATCCGTAGGAGACGGGGAGCTGTTTTTT.

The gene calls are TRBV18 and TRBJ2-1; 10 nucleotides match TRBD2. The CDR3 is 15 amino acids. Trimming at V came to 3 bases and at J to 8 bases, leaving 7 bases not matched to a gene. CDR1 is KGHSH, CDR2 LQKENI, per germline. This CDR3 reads CASSPGLARVYEQFF. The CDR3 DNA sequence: TGTGCCAGCTCACCGGGACTAGCGAGGGTCTATGAGCAGTTCTTC.

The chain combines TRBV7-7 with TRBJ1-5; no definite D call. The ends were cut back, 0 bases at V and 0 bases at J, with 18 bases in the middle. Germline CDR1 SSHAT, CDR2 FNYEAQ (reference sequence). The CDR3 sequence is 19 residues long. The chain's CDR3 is CASSLAKCKKSYSNQPQHF. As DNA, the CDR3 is TGTGCCAGCAGCTTAGCGAAGTGTAAGAAATCTTATAGCAATCAGCCCCAGCATTTT.

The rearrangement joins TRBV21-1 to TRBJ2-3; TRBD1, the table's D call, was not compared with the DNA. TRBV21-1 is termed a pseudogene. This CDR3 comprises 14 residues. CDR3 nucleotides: TGTGCCACCGGGGACAGGGGGATTACAGATACGCAGTATTTT. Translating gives CATGDRGITDTQYF.

In DNA, the CDR3 is TGTGCCAGCAGCTGGGGGCCCGGGACTGAAGCTTTCTTT. It translates to CASSWGPGTEAFF. The genes are TRBV6-1 and TRBJ1-1; TRBD1 is a possible D gene (6 bases). V lost 6 bases to trimming and J lost 5 bases, with 13 bases between them. The CDR3 length is 13 residues. Per the germline V gene, CDR1 is MNHNS and CDR2 is SASEGT.

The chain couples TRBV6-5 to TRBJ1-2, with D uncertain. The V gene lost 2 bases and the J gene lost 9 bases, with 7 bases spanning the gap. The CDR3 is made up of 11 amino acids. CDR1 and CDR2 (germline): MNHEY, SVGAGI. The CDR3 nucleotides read TGTGCCAGCAGTTACGGATGGAGCTACACCTTC. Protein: CASSYGWSYTF.

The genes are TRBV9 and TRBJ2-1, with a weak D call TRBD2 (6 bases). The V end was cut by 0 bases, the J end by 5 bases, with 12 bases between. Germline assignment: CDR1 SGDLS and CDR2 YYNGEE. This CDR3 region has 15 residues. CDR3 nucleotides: TGTGCCAGCAGCGTAGCCCCTAGCGTACACAATGAGCAGTTCTTC. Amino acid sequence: CASSVAPSVHNEQFF.

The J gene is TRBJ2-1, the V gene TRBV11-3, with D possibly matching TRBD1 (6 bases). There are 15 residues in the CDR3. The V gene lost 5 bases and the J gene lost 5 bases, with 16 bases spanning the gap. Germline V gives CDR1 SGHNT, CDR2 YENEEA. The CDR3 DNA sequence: TGTGCCAGCAGCACCATCCGGGACACTAACAATGAGCAGTTCTTC. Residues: CASSTIRDTNNEQFF.

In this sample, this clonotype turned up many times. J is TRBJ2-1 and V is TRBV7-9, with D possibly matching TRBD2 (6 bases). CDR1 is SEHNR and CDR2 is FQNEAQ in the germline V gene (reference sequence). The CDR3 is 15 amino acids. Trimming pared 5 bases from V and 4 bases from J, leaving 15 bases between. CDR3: CASSRRDWNYNEQFF. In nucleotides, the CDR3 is TGTGCCAGCAGCCGCCGGGACTGGAATTACAATGAGCAGTTCTTC.

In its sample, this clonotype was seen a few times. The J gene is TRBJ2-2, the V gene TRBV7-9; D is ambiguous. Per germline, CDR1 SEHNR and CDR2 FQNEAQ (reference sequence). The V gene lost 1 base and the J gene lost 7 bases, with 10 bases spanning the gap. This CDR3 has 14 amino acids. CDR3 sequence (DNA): TGTGCCAGCAGCTTAGAAGCGTCGAGCGGGGAGCTGTTTTTT. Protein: CASSLEASSGELFF. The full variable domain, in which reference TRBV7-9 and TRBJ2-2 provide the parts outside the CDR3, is DTGVSQNPRHKITKRGQNVTFRCDPISEHNRLYWYRQTLGQGPEFLTYFQNEAQLEKSRLLSDRFSAERPKGSFSTLEIQRTEQGDSAMYLCASSLEASSGELFFGEGSRLTVL.

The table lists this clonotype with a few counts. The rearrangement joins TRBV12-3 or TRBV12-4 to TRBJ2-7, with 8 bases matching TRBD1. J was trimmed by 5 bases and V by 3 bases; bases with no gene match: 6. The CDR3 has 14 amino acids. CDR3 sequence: CASSFRETGDEQYF. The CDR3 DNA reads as TGTGCCAGCAGTTTCAGGGAGACAGGGGACGAGCAGTACTTC.

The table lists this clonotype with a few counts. The chain's CDR3 is CASSTGTGSTDEQYF. The CDR3 DNA sequence: TGCGCCAGCAGCACCGGGACAGGGTCTACGGACGAGCAGTACTTC. J is TRBJ2-7 and V is TRBV5-1, with 9 bases fitting TRBD1. After removal of 4 bases from V and 5 bases from J, the junction contained 10 bases not matched to a gene. The germline CDR1 and CDR2 sequences are SGHRS and YFSETQ. CDR3 length: 15 residues.

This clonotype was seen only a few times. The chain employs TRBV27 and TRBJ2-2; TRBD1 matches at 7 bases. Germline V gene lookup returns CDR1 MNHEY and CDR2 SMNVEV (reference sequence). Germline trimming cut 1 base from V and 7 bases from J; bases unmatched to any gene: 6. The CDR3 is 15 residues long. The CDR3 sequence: CASSLWTGDFGELFF. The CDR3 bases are TGTGCCAGCAGTTTATGGACAGGCGATTTCGGGGAGCTGTTTTTT.

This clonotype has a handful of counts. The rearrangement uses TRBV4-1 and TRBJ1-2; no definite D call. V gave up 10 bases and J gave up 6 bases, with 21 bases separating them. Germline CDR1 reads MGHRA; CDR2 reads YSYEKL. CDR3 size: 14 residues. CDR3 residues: CATKSTVRGNGYTF. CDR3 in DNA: TGCGCCACCAAATCGACGGTCCGAGGTAATGGCTACACCTTC.

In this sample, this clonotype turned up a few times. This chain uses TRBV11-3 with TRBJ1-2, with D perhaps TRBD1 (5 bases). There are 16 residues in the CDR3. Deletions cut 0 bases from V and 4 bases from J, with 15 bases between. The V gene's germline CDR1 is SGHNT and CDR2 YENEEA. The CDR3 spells CASSLDHRGTGYGYTF. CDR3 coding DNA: TGTGCCAGCAGCTTAGATCATCGGGGGACTGGCTATGGCTACACCTTC.

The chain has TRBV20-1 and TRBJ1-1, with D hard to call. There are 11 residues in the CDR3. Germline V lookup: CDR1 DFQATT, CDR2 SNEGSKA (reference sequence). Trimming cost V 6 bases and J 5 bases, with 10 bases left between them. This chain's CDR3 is CSAKRATEAFF. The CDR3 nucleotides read TGCAGTGCCAAGAGAGCAACTGAAGCTTTCTTT.

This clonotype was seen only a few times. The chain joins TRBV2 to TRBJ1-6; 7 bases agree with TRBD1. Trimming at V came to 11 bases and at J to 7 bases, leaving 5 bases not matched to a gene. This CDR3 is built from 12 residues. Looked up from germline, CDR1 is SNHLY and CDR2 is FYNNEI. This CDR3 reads CAGQGGNSPLHF. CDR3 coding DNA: TGTGCCGGGCAGGGGGGCAATTCACCCCTCCACTTT.

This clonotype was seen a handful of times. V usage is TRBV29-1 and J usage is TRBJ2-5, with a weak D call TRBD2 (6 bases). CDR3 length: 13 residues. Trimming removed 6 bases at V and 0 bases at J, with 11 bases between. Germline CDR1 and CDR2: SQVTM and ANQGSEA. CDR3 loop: CSVQRGYQETQYF. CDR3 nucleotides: TGCAGCGTCCAACGGGGGTACCAAGAGACCCAGTACTTC. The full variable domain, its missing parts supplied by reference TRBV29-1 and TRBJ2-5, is SAVISQKPSRDICQRGTSLTIQCQVDSQVTMMFWYRQQPGQSLTLIATANQGSEATYESGFVIDKFPISRPNLTFSTLTVSNMSPEDSSIYLCSVQRGYQETQYFGPGTRLLVL.

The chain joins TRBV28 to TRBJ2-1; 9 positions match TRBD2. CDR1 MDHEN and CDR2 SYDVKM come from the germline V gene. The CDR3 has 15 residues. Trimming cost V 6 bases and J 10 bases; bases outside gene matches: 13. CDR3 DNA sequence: TGTGCCAGCAGGGCCGTTGGCGGGGGGGCTTGGGAGCAGTTCTTC. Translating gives CASRAVGGGAWEQFF.

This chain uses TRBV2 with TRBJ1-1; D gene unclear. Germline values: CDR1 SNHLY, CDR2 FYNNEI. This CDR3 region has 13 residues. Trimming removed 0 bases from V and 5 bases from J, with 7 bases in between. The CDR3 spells CASSEAFGTEAFF. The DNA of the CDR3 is TGTGCCAGCAGTGAAGCTTTCGGAACTGAAGCTTTCTTT.

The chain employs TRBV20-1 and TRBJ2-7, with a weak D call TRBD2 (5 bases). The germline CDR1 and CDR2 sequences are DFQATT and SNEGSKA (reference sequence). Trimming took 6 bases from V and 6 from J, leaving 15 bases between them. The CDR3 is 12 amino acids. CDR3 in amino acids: CSAASLDSEQYF. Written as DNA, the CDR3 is TGCAGTGCAGCCTCACTAGACTCCGAGCAGTACTTC.

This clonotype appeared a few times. The CDR3, as DNA: TGCGCCAGCAGCTCCGGGAAGCAAGAGACCCAGTACTTC. As protein: CASSSGKQETQYF. This chain uses TRBV10-1 with TRBJ2-5; a possible D gene is TRBD2 (5 bases). Germline assignment: CDR1 WNHNN and CDR2 SYGVQD (reference sequence). This CDR3 comprises 13 residues. V was clipped by 6 bases and J by 2 bases, with 10 bases between them.

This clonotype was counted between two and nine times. CDR3 sequence: CASSKGTADTQYF. CDR3 bases: TGTGCCAGCAGCAAGGGGACCGCAGATACGCAGTATTTT. J is TRBJ2-3 and V is TRBV12-3 or TRBV12-4, with D perhaps TRBD1 or TRBD2 (5 bases each). The CDR3 spans 13 residues. V was pared by 6 bases and J by 4 bases, with 11 bases between.

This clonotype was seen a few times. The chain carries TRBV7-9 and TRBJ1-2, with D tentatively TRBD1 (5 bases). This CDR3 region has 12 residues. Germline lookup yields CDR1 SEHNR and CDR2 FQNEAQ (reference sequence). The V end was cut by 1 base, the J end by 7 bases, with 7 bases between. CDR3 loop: CASSLDRLGYTF. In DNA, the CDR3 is TGTGCCAGCAGCTTAGACAGGCTTGGCTACACCTTC.

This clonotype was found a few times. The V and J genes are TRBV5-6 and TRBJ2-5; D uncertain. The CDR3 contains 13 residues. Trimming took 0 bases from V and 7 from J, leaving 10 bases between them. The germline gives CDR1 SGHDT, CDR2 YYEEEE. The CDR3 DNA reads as TGTGCCAGCAGCTTGGCTCGTGGCGGGACCCAGTACTTC. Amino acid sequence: CASSLARGGTQYF.

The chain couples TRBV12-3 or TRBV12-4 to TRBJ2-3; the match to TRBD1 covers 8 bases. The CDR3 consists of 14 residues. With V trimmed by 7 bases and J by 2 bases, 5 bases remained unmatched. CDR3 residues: CASTTTGATDTQYF. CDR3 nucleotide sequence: TGTGCCAGCACCACGACAGGGGCCACAGATACGCAGTATTTT.

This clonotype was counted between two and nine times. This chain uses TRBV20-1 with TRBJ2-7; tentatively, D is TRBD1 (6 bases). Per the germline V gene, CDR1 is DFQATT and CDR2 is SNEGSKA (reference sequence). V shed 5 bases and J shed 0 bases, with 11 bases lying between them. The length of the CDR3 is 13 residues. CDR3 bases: TGCAGTGCTTGGTGGGGGCTCTCCTACGAGCAGTACTTC. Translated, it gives CSAWWGLSYEQYF.

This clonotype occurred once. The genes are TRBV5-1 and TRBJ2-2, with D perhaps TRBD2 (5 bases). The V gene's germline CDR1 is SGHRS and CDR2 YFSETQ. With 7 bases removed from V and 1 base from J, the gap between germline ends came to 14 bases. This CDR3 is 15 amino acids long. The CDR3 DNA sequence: TGCGCCAGCTCCCCAACTGCGGGGAACACCGGGGAGCTGTTTTTT. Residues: CASSPTAGNTGELFF.

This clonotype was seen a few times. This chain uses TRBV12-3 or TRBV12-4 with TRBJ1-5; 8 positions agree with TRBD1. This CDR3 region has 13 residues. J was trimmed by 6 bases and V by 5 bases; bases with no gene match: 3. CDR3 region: CASSGQGGQPQHF. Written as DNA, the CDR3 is TGTGCCAGCAGTGGACAGGGAGGTCAGCCCCAGCATTTT.

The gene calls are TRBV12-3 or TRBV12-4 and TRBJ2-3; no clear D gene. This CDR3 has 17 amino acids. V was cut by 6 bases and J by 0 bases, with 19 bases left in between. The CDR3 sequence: CASSFSQLVSSTDTQYF. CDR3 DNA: TGTGCCAGCAGCTTCTCGCAGTTAGTGTCTAGCACAGATACGCAGTATTTT.